The source of this T cell receptor (beta chain) is a study of T cells after yellow fever vaccination. Regarding the study as a whole: Secondary responses were weaker yet peaked faster, day 5 versus 15. Clonotypes found in both CD4 and CD8 compartments made up a small share. Primary-vaccination clones mostly resurfaced post-booster (nearly 97% CD4, approximately 90% CD8).

A 5'RACE template-switching step, the method used to make TCR cDNA, added a universal primer site and UMIs. TCRdb itself ran the 5' RACE reads through MiXCR, one entry per CDR3 protein. Of over 45,000 distinct CDR3 sequences listed, 7.1% are singletons. This clonotype was seen ten or more times. Its target is unknown. Trimming removed 4 bases from V and 5 bases from J, with 9 bases in between. The CDR3 has 13 amino acids. This TCR derives from a man between 18 and 35 years old who received the YFV17D yellow fever vaccine. This sample comprised CD8+ T cells sorted from PBMCs, obtained on the day of the first yellow fever vaccination. The chain carries TRBV12-3 or TRBV12-4 and TRBJ2-1, with D unresolved. The CDR3 coding sequence is TGTGCCAGCAGTTCGGGTAACCACAATGAGCAGTTCTTC. Its translation: CASSSGNHNEQFF.